This TCR beta chain was sequenced for a study of T cells after yellow fever vaccination. Study results and limitations: The study found a weaker secondary response that peaked faster, day 5 versus 15. At 95% to 98% for CD4 and around 91% for CD8, most primary-vaccination clones showed up again after the booster. Shared CD4/CD8 clonotypes were a small share, likely from convergent recombination.

This clonotype was picked up many times. What it binds is unknown. TCRdb re-called the 5' RACE reads with MiXCR, one entry per CDR3 protein. The sample yields a few hundred thousand distinct CDR3 sequences, 6.2% seen once. This CDR3 comprises 14 residues. Unmatched junction bases numbered 5, after V lost 4 bases and J lost 8 bases. Germline V gives CDR1 SGHTA, CDR2 FQGNSA. This sequence joins TRBV7-2 and TRBJ1-4, with TRBD1 identical over 9 bases. The origin of this receptor is a man younger than 45 who received the YFV17D yellow fever vaccine. The starting material was PBMCs, obtained 5 days after the yellow fever booster vaccination. The DNA of the CDR3 is TGTGCCAGCAGCTCACAGGGGGCGAGGGAAAAACTGTTTTTT. Translating gives CASSSQGAREKLFF.